This T cell receptor beta chain was captured in a study of cytomegalovirus exposure and HLA in healthy donors. Study-wide points: Specificity of a few CMV-associated chains for CMV antigens was verified in vitro.

Note on this clone: No antigen is known for it.

The CDR3 is 12 amino acids. Trimming stripped 6 bases from V and 3 bases from J, with 11 bases between. Per the germline V gene, CDR1 is SQVTM and CDR2 is ANQGSEA. Primers for the PCR totalled 60 Vbeta and 13 Jbeta. Assay used: immunoSEQ multiplex PCR; TCRdb lists only in-frame clones, some missing. The sample totals about 200,000 clones; its top ten clones hold 1.1%. Source material: PBMCs. The V call is TRBV29-1, the J call TRBJ1-1, with D tentatively TRBD1 (6 bases). The source of this sequence is a girl aged 2 to 9 in good health and CMV-seropositive. This chain's CDR3 is CSVRPGDTEAFF. The CDR3, as DNA: TGCAGCGTAAGACCAGGGGACACTGAAGCTTTCTTT.